This entry lists 27 T cell receptor beta chains sequenced from one sample in a study of beta chain features in type 1 diabetes (dated by TCRdb to the late 2010s). Libraries were made using the immunoSEQ multiplex PCR assay. The entire amount of isolated RNA was reverse transcribed using the High Capacity cDNA Reverse Transcription Kit, so the sequenced TCRB transcripts were expressed ones. TCRdb took over this immuneACCESS table, retaining in-frame rearrangements with V and J assigned. Such tables are incomplete; in checked studies, under half of the missing clones stem from an unresolved V gene, and the remainder is unexplained. Counted in this sample were about 900,000 clones; roughly 15% of them appeared once. About 0.02% of the sample goes to the ten largest clones. Sequencing was performed on naive CD4+ T cells from blood. The cell subset or site label of this sample denotes: true naive CD4+ T cells. All receptors derive from a woman aged 18 to 35 in good health.

This clone was seen just once. The chain employs TRBV18 and TRBJ2-7; no definite D call. The CDR3 extends over 14 amino acids. V lost 3 bases and J lost 6, with 15 bases in between. CDR1 is KGHSH, CDR2 LQKENI, per germline. CDR3 protein: CASSPTGGVGEQYF. Written as DNA, the CDR3 is TGTGCCAGCTCACCCACCGGTGGGGTCGGCGAGCAGTACTTC.

The J gene is TRBJ1-2, the V gene TRBV9, with D tentatively TRBD1 (5 bases). Germline V lookup: CDR1 SGDLS, CDR2 YYNGEE. The CDR3 is made up of 16 amino acids. V lost 0 bases and J 4 bases, leaving 16 bases between the germline ends. CDR3 loop: CASSVGRAHGGYGYTF. The CDR3 coding sequence is TGTGCCAGCAGCGTAGGCAGGGCCCACGGGGGCTATGGCTACACCTTC.

This clone was observed a handful of times. This rearrangement joins TRBV7-8 to TRBJ2-3, with D maybe TRBD2 (5 bases). Germline assignment: CDR1 SGHVS and CDR2 FQNEAQ. The V end was cut by 4 bases, the J end by 9 bases, with 20 bases between. The CDR3 spans 15 residues. DNA for the CDR3: TGTGCCAGCAGCTACGGAGAGGGAGTGACAAAGACGCAGTATTTT. Translated: CASSYGEGVTKTQYF.

This clone was observed a few times. J is TRBJ2-5 and V is TRBV6-6; possibly TRBD1 for D (5 bases). The CDR3 consists of 14 residues. Germline assignment: CDR1 MNHNY and CDR2 SVGAGI (reference sequence). Deletions cut 5 bases from V and 4 bases from J, with 14 bases between. For the CDR3, the DNA is TGTGCCAGCAGTCAGCAGGGCCCTCCAGAGACCCAGTACTTC. Translation gives CASSQQGPPETQYF.

The rearrangement uses TRBV5-6 and TRBJ2-5; tentatively, D is TRBD1 (6 bases). This CDR3 has 14 residues. The V gene lost 2 bases and the J gene lost 5 bases, with 13 bases spanning the gap. Germline values: CDR1 SGHDT, CDR2 YYEEEE. Here the CDR3 reads CASSLLQGRETQYF. The CDR3 DNA follows: TGTGCCAGCAGCTTATTACAGGGACGGGAGACCCAGTACTTC.

The chain is built from TRBV5-1 and TRBJ1-2; D is perhaps TRBD1 (5 bases). CDR1 SGHRS and CDR2 YFSETQ come from the germline V gene. Trimming pared 2 bases from V and 8 bases from J, leaving 13 bases between. The CDR3 consists of 13 residues. The DNA of the CDR3 is TGCGCCAGCAGCTTCAGTCAAGGGGAGGGCTACACCTTC. Protein: CASSFSQGEGYTF.

The J gene is TRBJ2-5, the V gene TRBV7-2; 9 bases agree with TRBD1. CDR1 is SGHTA and CDR2 is FQGNSA in the germline V gene. The J segment lost 10 bases and the V segment lost 5 bases, leaving 8 bases of the junction unmatched. The CDR3 is 13 residues long. The CDR3 sequence is CASSPGQGWDQYF. In DNA, the CDR3 is TGTGCCAGCAGCCCGGGACAGGGTTGGGACCAGTACTTC.

This clone has just a few counts. V and J are TRBV5-1 and TRBJ1-5, with D tentatively TRBD1 (6 bases). The germline V gene has CDR1 SGHRS and CDR2 YFSETQ. The CDR3 is 16 residues long. Trimming took 0 bases from V and 1 from J, leaving 11 bases between them. CDR3 nucleotides: TGCGCCAGCAGCTTGGAAGGGGGGCTGAGCAATCAGCCCCAGCATTTT. Translation gives CASSLEGGLSNQPQHF.

In the case of this clone: This sample includes further DNA sequences coding for the same CDR3. This chain uses TRBV7-9 with TRBJ2-1; unclear D gene. CDR1 SEHNR and CDR2 FQNEAQ come from the germline V gene (reference sequence). V was trimmed by 2 bases and J by 8 bases, leaving 4 bases between them. The CDR3 runs to 11 residues. The CDR3 loop is CASSLIDEQFF. CDR3 DNA sequence: TGTGCCAGCAGCTTAATAGATGAGCAGTTCTTC.

This clone was detected only a few times. The chain employs TRBV9 and TRBJ2-3; 7 positions match TRBD2. The V gene end was trimmed by 4 bases and the J gene end by 4 bases; junction bases not matched to a gene: 12. Germline V lookup: CDR1 SGDLS, CDR2 YYNGEE. The CDR3 is 16 amino acids. The CDR3 region has the DNA TGTGCCAGCAGCCAACGGCGGGGACTATCTCCAGATACGCAGTATTTT. The encoded protein is CASSQRRGLSPDTQYF.

This clone was observed a few times. The chain has TRBV5-1 and TRBJ2-7; TRBD1 might be the D (5 bases). The CDR3 contains 13 residues. Per the germline V gene, CDR1 is SGHRS and CDR2 is YFSETQ. V was pared by 2 bases and J by 2 bases, with 8 bases between. The CDR3 sequence: CASSLQDPYEQYF. DNA for the CDR3: TGCGCCAGCAGCTTACAGGATCCCTACGAGCAGTACTTC.

This clone was seen a handful of times. For the CDR3, the DNA is TGTGCCAGCAGTTACTCGTTCTTAATCGGGGACACTGAAGCTTTCTTT. Translating it yields CASSYSFLIGDTEAFF. The rearrangement joins TRBV6-5 to TRBJ1-1, with D hard to call. Deletions cut 0 bases from V and 3 bases from J, with 14 bases between. The CDR3 loop spans 16 amino acids. Germline loops: CDR1 MNHEY, CDR2 SVGAGI.

The chain has TRBV27 and TRBJ1-2, with 8 nucleotides matching TRBD1. V shed 10 bases and J 8 bases; nucleotides not matched to a gene: 12. This CDR3 spans 13 amino acids. Germline CDR1 is MNHEY and CDR2 is SMNVEV (reference sequence). In DNA, the CDR3 is TGTGCCACCAGCAGGCAGGGGGCGCGGGGCTACACCTTC. Translated: CATSRQGARGYTF.

This clone was recorded a few times. This specimen includes other DNA sequences encoding the same CDR3. This chain links TRBV5-6 with TRBJ2-3; D unclear. V gave up 0 bases and J gave up 4 bases, with 6 bases separating them. The CDR3 spans 13 residues. The V gene's germline CDR1 is SGHDT and CDR2 YYEEEE. The CDR3 spells CASSLVGADTQYF. CDR3 coding DNA: TGTGCCAGCAGCTTGGTAGGAGCAGATACGCAGTATTTT.

The chain couples TRBV21-1 to TRBJ2-5; the table's D call, TRBD2, was not checked against the DNA. TRBV21-1 is a pseudogene segment. The CDR3 spans 17 residues. This CDR3 reads CASSKEEGAGVGETQYF. CDR3 DNA: TGTGCCAGCAGCAAAGAGGAAGGAGCGGGAGTCGGCGAGACCCAGTACTTC.

The V gene is TRBV28, the J gene TRBJ1-5; no clear D. Trimming removed 5 bases from V and 7 bases from J, with 15 bases in between. Germline CDR1 MDHEN, CDR2 SYDVKM. The CDR3 runs to 14 residues. The chain's CDR3 is CASSRQSGMQPQHF. CDR3 nucleotide sequence: TGTGCCAGCAGTCGACAATCCGGGATGCAGCCCCAGCATTTT.

This clone was counted a few times. The chain is built from TRBV7-9 and TRBJ1-2; D is ambiguous. The germline gives CDR1 SEHNR, CDR2 FQNEAQ (reference sequence). CDR3 size: 14 residues. V lost 1 base and J 4 bases, leaving 10 bases between the germline ends. The CDR3 nucleotides read TGTGCCAGCAGCTTAGGCTGGAAGGGCTATGGCTACACCTTC. It yields the protein CASSLGWKGYGYTF.

This clone showed up just a few times. The rearrangement uses TRBV18 and TRBJ2-1; D unresolved. Germline V gene lookup returns CDR1 KGHSH and CDR2 LQKENI. The V end was cut by 6 bases, the J end by 5 bases, with 17 bases between. The CDR3 is 15 residues long. The CDR3 sequence is CASSPPGWAHNEQFF. DNA of the CDR3: TGTGCCAGCTCGCCGCCTGGGTGGGCACACAATGAGCAGTTCTTC.

J is TRBJ2-7 and V is TRBV2, with TRBD2 identical over 8 bases. This CDR3 has 14 residues. Germline V gene lookup returns CDR1 SNHLY and CDR2 FYNNEI. J was trimmed by 2 bases and V by 6 bases; bases with no gene match: 6. The CDR3 loop is CASRREAVTYEQYF. The CDR3, as DNA: TGTGCCAGCAGGCGGGAGGCCGTAACCTACGAGCAGTACTTC.

There are a few counts of this clone. This chain uses TRBV10-2 with TRBJ1-2; D might be TRBD1 (5 bases). This CDR3 has 13 amino acids. Trimming removed 0 bases at V and 3 bases at J, with 5 bases between. Germline loops: CDR1 WSHSY, CDR2 SAAADI. CDR3 in amino acids: CASSESGDYGYTF. Written as DNA, the CDR3 is TGCGCCAGCAGTGAGTCAGGGGACTATGGCTACACCTTC.

This clone was observed a few times. The chain employs TRBV2 and TRBJ2-7, with D possibly TRBD2 on 5 matching bases. Germline V CDR1 and CDR2: SNHLY, FYNNEI. Trimming left V 6 bases short and J 3 bases short, with 12 bases between. This CDR3 contains 13 residues. In nucleotides, the CDR3 is TGTGCCAGCAGCCTAGCCCTATTCTACGAGCAGTACTTC. The encoded protein is CASSLALFYEQYF.

The sample holds a few counts of this clone. The chain joins TRBV7-2 to TRBJ2-7; D is unresolved. Germline V CDR1 and CDR2: SGHTA, FQGNSA. Trimming took 4 bases from V and 0 from J, leaving 16 bases between them. This CDR3 has 16 amino acids. The CDR3 DNA reads as TGTGCCAGCAGCTCTGGATACCCGGTGAGCTCCTACGAGCAGTACTTC. Translating it yields CASSSGYPVSSYEQYF.

Only a few counts were recorded for this clone. The gene calls are TRBV5-4 and TRBJ2-2, with TRBD2 matching over 8 bases. CDR3 size: 17 residues. Germline V gene sequence: CDR1 SGHNT, CDR2 YYREEE (reference sequence). Germline trimming cut 1 base from V and 1 base from J; bases unmatched to any gene: 6. This CDR3 reads CASSLKTSGGNTGELFF. The CDR3 DNA reads TGTGCCAGCAGCTTGAAAACTAGCGGAGGGAACACCGGGGAGCTGTTTTTT. The full variable domain, its missing parts supplied by reference TRBV5-4 and TRBJ2-2, is ETGVTQSPTHLIKTRGQQVTLRCSSQSGHNTVSWYQQALGQGPQFIFQYYREEENGRGNFPPRFSGLQFPNYSSELNVNALELDDSALYLCASSLKTSGGNTGELFFGEGSRLTVL.

This sequence joins TRBV7-2 and TRBJ2-1, with 7 bases that match TRBD2. Germline V gene lookup returns CDR1 SGHTA and CDR2 FQGNSA. The CDR3 length is 15 residues. V lost 3 bases to trimming and J lost 4 bases; unmatched junction nucleotides: 6. The CDR3 sequence: CASSFGASGYNEQFF. In DNA form, the CDR3 reads TGTGCCAGCAGCTTCGGGGCTAGCGGATACAATGAGCAGTTCTTC. Drawing the rest from reference TRBV7-2 and TRBJ2-1, the complete variable domain is GAGVSQSPSNKVTEKGKDVELRCDPISGHTALYWYRQSLGQGLEFLIYFQGNSAPDKSGLPSDRFSAERTGGSVSTLTIQRTQQEDSAVYLCASSFGASGYNEQFFGPGTRLTVL.

This clone was observed a few times. The chain links TRBV15 to TRBJ2-1; D might be TRBD2 (5 bases). V was cut by 1 base and J by 3 bases, with 10 bases left in between. Germline V CDR1 and CDR2: LNHNV, YYDKDF (reference sequence). The CDR3 length is 15 residues. This CDR3 is CATSRGAGNYNEQFF. In DNA form, the CDR3 reads TGTGCCACCAGCAGAGGTGCCGGGAACTACAATGAGCAGTTCTTC.

V usage is TRBV15 and J usage is TRBJ1-4, with D unresolved. The CDR3 contains 12 residues. Deletions cut 2 bases from V and 5 bases from J, with 3 bases between. Germline-derived CDR1 and CDR2 are LNHNV and YYDKDF (reference sequence). The CDR3 region is CATSRPNEKLFF. CDR3 DNA sequence: TGTGCCACCAGCAGACCAAATGAAAAACTGTTTTTT. The complete variable domain, with remaining parts taken from reference TRBV15 and TRBJ1-4, reads DAMVIQNPRYQVTQFGKPVTLSCSQTLNHNVMYWYQQKSSQAPKLLFHYYDKDFNNEADTPDNFQSRRPNTSFCFLDIRSPGLGDTAMYLCATSRPNEKLFFGSGTQLSVL.

The V call is TRBV29-1, the J call TRBJ2-7, with D perhaps TRBD1 (5 bases). This CDR3 is built from 14 residues. In germline, CDR1 is SQVTM, CDR2 ANQGSEA. V gave up 6 bases and J gave up 0 bases, with 15 bases separating them. CDR3 DNA sequence: TGCAGCGTAGCTACAGGTTTCTTCTCCTACGAGCAGTACTTC. Its translation is CSVATGFFSYEQYF.